The rows below give T cell receptor beta chains drawn from one sample of a study of T-cell reconstitution after alpha-beta-depleted transplantation in children. MiXCR, applied by TCRdb to the PCR reads, yields one record per CDR3 protein. The table has a few hundred thousand distinct CDR3 sequences, roughly 14% seen once. Specimen: PBMCs, collected from the stem cell graft. These receptors were taken from a human donor who donated a stem cell graft to a child with Fanconi anemia. The CDR3 runs from the conserved cysteine through the conserved F or W. D genes are given only for firm matches. The size entry is marked missing in some rows and otherwise reads once, few, many or a size class.

d_gene	j_gene	abundance	v_gene	CDR3nt	CDR3aa
TRBD1	TRBJ2-6	NA	TRBV11-2	TGTGCCAGCAGCTACAGGACAGGGGGCAACGTCCTGACTTTC	CASSYRTGGNVLTF
NA	TRBJ1-1	NA	TRBV5-5	TGTGCCAGCAGCTTTGTACCGGGGAACACTGAAGCTTTCTTT	CASSFVPGNTEAFF
TRBD2	TRBJ2-5	NA	TRBV4-3	TGCGCCAGCAGCCAAGATACGGGGGGGCCGGAGACCCAGTACTTC	CASSQDTGGPETQYF
NA	TRBJ1-5	few	TRBV7-8	TGTGCCAGCAGCTTAACCCAGGGTTATCAGCCCCAGCATTTT	CASSLTQGYQPQHF
TRBD2	TRBJ2-1	NA	TRBV6-2/TRBV6-3	TGTGCCAGCACCAAAACCTCCGGGGGGGCCTGGCATGAGCAGTTCTTC	CASTKTSGGAWHEQFF
NA	TRBJ2-7	many	TRBV4-3	TGCGCCAGCAGCCAACATCTCCGGGGGACCACCTACGAGCAGTACTTC	CASSQHLRGTTYEQYF
TRBD2	TRBJ2-5	NA	TRBV3-1	TGTGCCAGCAGCCAAGGGACTAGCGGGACCCAAGAGACCCAGTACTTC	CASSQGTSGTQETQYF
NA	TRBJ2-2	few	TRBV29-1	TGCAGCGCCTCAGGGGGGACGGGGACCGGGGAGCTGTTTTTT	CSASGGTGTGELFF
TRBD1	TRBJ2-7	NA	TRBV10-1	TGCGCCAGCAGTGTATGGGACAGGTGGACACTCTACGAGCAGTACTTC	CASSVWDRWTLYEQYF
NA	TRBJ2-3	many	TRBV5-1	TGCGCCAGCAGCTCGGGGGGCCTCACAGATACGCAGTATTTT	CASSSGGLTDTQYF
NA	TRBJ1-1	NA	TRBV29-1	TGCAGCGGCGGCCTCTCGAACACTGAAGCTTTCTTT	CSGGLSNTEAFF
NA	TRBJ2-1	few	TRBV16	TGTGCCAGCAGAAAAGGGCTAGCGACATCCTACAATGAGCAGTTCTTC	CASRKGLATSYNEQFF
TRBD2	TRBJ2-1	NA	TRBV4-2	TGTGCCAGCAGCCCCCAAAACTCTGGGCTACTAGCGGGGGGCTTAGGTAATCAGTTCTTC	CASSPQNSGLLAGGLGNQFF
TRBD2	TRBJ2-1	NA	TRBV4-2	TGTGCCAGCGGCCCCGGGCTAGCGGGGGTGTTCTTC	CASGPGLAGVFF
TRBD1	TRBJ2-1	few	TRBV7-3	TGTGCCAGCAGCCCAACCCCTGGACAGGAGTACAATGAGCAGTTCTTC	CASSPTPGQEYNEQFF
NA	TRBJ2-2	NA	TRBV29-1	TGCAGCGCCCGGGAAGCTATCGGGGAGCTGTTTTTT	CSAREAIGELFF
TRBD1	TRBJ1-4	few	TRBV12-3/TRBV12-4	TGTGCCAGCAGCTTACTTCGGACAGGGGGGCGGGAAAAACTGTTTTTT	CASSLLRTGGREKLFF
NA	TRBJ1-3	many	TRBV12-3/TRBV12-4	TGTGCCAGCAGTCCCCCCCCGTGGGGGCGTGCTGGAAACACCATATATTTT	CASSPPPWGRAGNTIYF
NA	TRBJ1-1	few	TRBV7-9	TGTGCCAGCAGCTTAGATGGTGGGATGAACACTGAAGCTTTCTTT	CASSLDGGMNTEAFF
TRBD1	TRBJ1-5	NA	TRBV5-1	TGCGCCAGCAGCGAAGGGACAGGGAGTAGCAATCAGCCCCAGCATTTT	CASSEGTGSSNQPQHF
NA	TRBJ1-1	NA	TRBV4-2	TGTGCCAGCAGCCATGACTTAGGGGGCACTGAAGCTTTCTTT	CASSHDLGGTEAFF
NA	TRBJ1-1	NA	TRBV4-3	TGCGCCAGCAGCCAAGATGTGGCATGGAACACTGAAGCTTTCTTT	CASSQDVAWNTEAFF
TRBD1	TRBJ1-1	many	TRBV7-8	TGTGCCAGCAGCCACCCAGGACAGGGAACTGAAGCTTTCTTT	CASSHPGQGTEAFF
NA	TRBJ1-4	NA	TRBV5-1	TGCGCCAGCAGCTTGGCATGGCGTGAAAAACTGTTTTTT	CASSLAWREKLFF
NA	TRBJ2-7	NA	TRBV12-3/TRBV12-4	TGTGCCAGCAGAGGGGACCTCTCCTACGAGCAGTACTTC	CASRGDLSYEQYF
NA	TRBJ1-2	few	TRBV28	TGTGCCAGCAAGCGGTGGGGGATTGACTATGGCTACACCTTC	CASKRWGIDYGYTF
NA	TRBJ1-1	few	TRBV24-1	TGTGCCACCAGTGATCTCCGGGGGAGGGTGAACACTGAAGCTTTCTTT	CATSDLRGRVNTEAFF
TRBD2	TRBJ2-1	NA	TRBV7-9	TGTGCCAGCAGCACTAGCGGGGGGGGGACGCAGTTCTTC	CASSTSGGGTQFF
NA	TRBJ2-7	NA	TRBV5-1	TGCGCCAGCAGCCGGGACTTTGCCTACGAGCAGTACTTC	CASSRDFAYEQYF
TRBD2	TRBJ2-5	many	TRBV20-1	TGCAGTGCTAGGAGGCTAGCGGTCCAAGAGACCCAGTACTTC	CSARRLAVQETQYF
TRBD1	TRBJ1-2	NA	TRBV2	TGTGCCAGCAGTTCGACAGGGGGGTTCTATGGCTACACCTTC	CASSSTGGFYGYTF
NA	TRBJ2-3	many	TRBV12-3/TRBV12-4	TGTGCCAGCAAAAAGGGGGGGATTAGCACAGATACGCAGTATTTT	CASKKGGISTDTQYF
NA	TRBJ1-3	many	TRBV5-5	TGTGCCAGCAGCTTGGAAGGGATGGACACCATATATTTT	CASSLEGMDTIYF
NA	TRBJ1-1	few	TRBV19	TGTGCCAGTAGTAGGGGACTATCTGAAGCTTTCTTT	CASSRGLSEAFF
NA	TRBJ2-5	NA	TRBV18	TGTGCCAGCTCAGCTAGCCGGGAGACCCAGTACTTC	CASSASRETQYF
TRBD2	TRBJ2-7	NA	TRBV5-1	TGCGCCAGCAGCGGGGGGACTAGCGGATCCTACGAGCAGTACTTC	CASSGGTSGSYEQYF
TRBD1	TRBJ2-3	many	TRBV7-2	TGTGCCAGCAGCCAGACAGGGGTCCACACAGATACGCAGTATTTT	CASSQTGVHTDTQYF
NA	TRBJ2-3	many	TRBV7-9	TGTGCCAGCAGCTTAGCGAACCGAGGCACAGATACGCAGTATTTT	CASSLANRGTDTQYF
NA	TRBJ2-1	NA	TRBV4-1	TGCGCCAGCAGCCAAGACCCTCGCGGCGGGTATTTCGGCAATGAGCAGTTCTTC	CASSQDPRGGYFGNEQFF
NA	TRBJ1-5	few	TRBV6-1	TGTGCCAGCAGCCTGATCGGGGGGGATCAGCCCCAGCATTTT	CASSLIGGDQPQHF
TRBD1	TRBJ1-1	few	TRBV20-1	TGCAGTGCTAGCTTACAGGGGTCGGTGAACACTGAAGCTTTCTTT	CSASLQGSVNTEAFF
NA	TRBJ1-2	NA	TRBV3-1	TGTGCCAGCAGTCTCCTCGGTGAGGCCTACGGCTACACCTTC	CASSLLGEAYGYTF
NA	TRBJ1-1	NA	TRBV7-8	TGTGCCAGCAGTTCCGGGACATATGCTACTGAAGCTTTCTTT	CASSSGTYATEAFF
NA	TRBJ2-3	NA	TRBV5-4	TGTGCCAGCAGCTTGGAAGGCAGCTTGGGAGATACGCAGTATTTT	CASSLEGSLGDTQYF
NA	TRBJ2-3	few	TRBV4-2	TGTGCCAGCAGCCAACCCCGCAACACAGATACGCAGTATTTT	CASSQPRNTDTQYF
NA	TRBJ2-1	NA	TRBV6-2/TRBV6-3	TGTGCCAGCAGTTATGATGTACCCCGGACGGGGAACAATGAGCAGTTCTTC	CASSYDVPRTGNNEQFF
TRBD2	TRBJ2-1	many	TRBV5-6	TGTGCCAGCAGCCCCTGGGGGCTAGCGGGGTCTACTGAGCAGTTCTTC	CASSPWGLAGSTEQFF
NA	TRBJ1-5	many	TRBV12-3/TRBV12-4	TGTGCCAGCAGAATCGGGGGGGGCAATCAGCCCCAGCATTTT	CASRIGGGNQPQHF
TRBD2	TRBJ2-1	NA	TRBV6-2/TRBV6-3	TGTGCCAGCAGTTCGCGGGGGGCGGTCCGTTACAATGAGCAGTTCTTC	CASSSRGAVRYNEQFF
NA	TRBJ1-1	many	TRBV5-1	TGCGCCAGCAGCTCCCACAGGGAGGCTGAAGCTTTCTTT	CASSSHREAEAFF